The sample holds many counts of the clone carrying this T cell receptor beta chain. TCRdb re-called the 5' RACE reads through MiXCR, storing one row per CDR3 protein. In the table there are more than 120,000 distinct CDR3 sequences, 6% of which are singletons. Trimming cost V 7 bases and J 5 bases; bases outside gene matches: 10. The CDR3 runs to 13 residues. From germline, CDR1 is SQVTM and CDR2 ANQGSEA. The record originates from a study of T-cell memory formation after mild COVID-19. The rearrangement joins TRBV29-1 to TRBJ1-2, with 7 bases that match TRBD1. Source material: PBMCs or a T cell subset sorted from them (not recorded which). This TCR was sampled from an adult woman who had mild COVID-19 (a few samples of this study predate the infection). Cell type and time point are not known. CDR3 DNA: TGCAGCGCCCACGGGACAGAGACTTATGGCTACACCTTC. This encodes CSAHGTETYGYTF.